A single sample is the source of the 15 T cell receptor beta chains below, sequenced in a study of regulatory T cells in long-lasting Graves disease. Libraries of TCR beta came from iRepertoire HTBI primers plus Arm-PCR of CDR3 regions. One entry per CDR3 protein results from TCRdb running MiXCR on the multiplex PCR reads. Of roughly 260,000 distinct CDR3 sequences in the sample, around 19% are singletons; the top ten hold 14%. Time point described: newly diagnosed GD, antithyroid drugs for less than 3 months. The TCR library was made from RNA that had been extracted from PBMCs in TRIzol. A further study also used this sample, focusing on T cells in Graves' hyperthyroidism and ophthalmopathy.

Sample: peripheral blood mononuclear cells (PBMCs), taken at new diagnosis, from a patient treated with antithyroid drugs. These receptors all stem from a woman aged 25-40 years with Graves disease.

On this clonotype: This may arise from a read error, as a much more abundant clone is one base away. The chain recombines TRBV14 with TRBJ2-1; tentative D call: TRBD1 (5 bases). Near its end, the DNA agrees better with TRBJ2-7, so the J call may be wrong. CDR1 is SGHDN, CDR2 FVKESK, per germline. This CDR3 is 17 amino acids long. The DNA of the CDR3 is TGTGCCAGCAGCCAAGACAGGGCCCCACTTCTATACAATGAGCAGTACTTC. Translating gives CASSQDRAPLLYNEQYF.

This sequence joins TRBV27 and TRBJ2-2, with 9 bases identical to TRBD1. Germline CDR1 MNHEY, CDR2 SMNVEV (reference sequence). J lost 4 bases, V lost 6 bases, and 12 bases had no gene match. This CDR3 spans 17 amino acids. The CDR3 sequence: CASRLERTGDSTGELFF. The CDR3 DNA sequence: TGTGCCAGCAGACTAGAGCGGACAGGGGACAGCACCGGGGAGCTGTTTTTT.

At least ten counts were recorded for this clonotype. The chain combines TRBV5-1 with TRBJ1-2; D perhaps matches TRBD1 (6 bases). CDR1 and CDR2 from the germline V gene are SGHRS and YFSETQ. This CDR3 contains 15 residues. The V gene lost 2 bases and the J gene lost 4 bases, with 15 bases spanning the gap. The CDR3 here is CASSLGGVEVYGYTF. DNA for the CDR3: TGCGCCAGCAGCTTAGGGGGGGTCGAGGTCTATGGCTACACCTTC.

This clonotype was seen ten or more times. The chain employs TRBV6-2 or TRBV6-3 and TRBJ2-1; D could derive from TRBD1 or TRBD2 (5 bases each). CDR3 length: 13 amino acids. The germline gives CDR1 MNHEY, CDR2 SVGEGT. V was cut by 5 bases and J by 4 bases, with 9 bases left in between. Here the CDR3 reads CASSRDGYNEQFF. The CDR3 DNA is TGTGCCAGCAGTCGGGACGGGTACAATGAGCAGTTCTTC.

This clonotype was seen many times. V is TRBV29-1 and J is TRBJ2-2; 8 nucleotides agree with TRBD2. Trimming took 4 bases from V and 3 from J; bases not matched to a gene: 10. Germline V lookup: CDR1 SQVTM, CDR2 ANQGSEA. CDR3 size: 16 residues. The CDR3 is CSVGSGGTRDTGELFF. The CDR3 nucleotides read TGCAGCGTTGGGAGCGGGGGTACTCGAGACACCGGGGAGCTGTTTTTT.

This clonotype was observed many times. The chain is built from TRBV12-3 or TRBV12-4 and TRBJ2-7, with a tentative D call TRBD1 (6 bases). The germline V and J ends were trimmed by 0 bases and 4 bases, with 10 bases remaining between them. The CDR3 covers 14 residues. The CDR3 DNA follows: TGTGCCAGCAGTTTAGCGGGGGACACTTACGAGCAGTACTTC. Its protein product is CASSLAGDTYEQYF.

The V call is TRBV29-1, the J call TRBJ1-2; no clear D. Trimming took off 6 bases at V and 5 bases at J, with 13 bases between the two ends. The CDR3 covers 12 residues. Germline V gene data show CDR1 as SQVTM and CDR2 as ANQGSEA. CDR3 coding DNA: TGCAGCGTACCAAGAGGAAGGTATGGCTACACCTTC. Translating gives CSVPRGRYGYTF.

This clonotype has a count of ten or more. The chain joins TRBV12-3 or TRBV12-4 to TRBJ1-4; TRBD1 agrees at 7 bases. CDR3 length: 14 amino acids. The junction had 12 bases not matched to a gene; V was cut back by 7 bases and J by 10 bases. The CDR3 is CASNPTGEGGKLFF. DNA for the CDR3: TGTGCCAGCAATCCTACAGGGGAAGGAGGAAAACTGTTTTTT.

This clonotype was counted at least ten times. This sequence joins TRBV27 and TRBJ2-2; D gene uncertain. The length of the CDR3 is 17 residues. Germline V gene lookup returns CDR1 MNHEY and CDR2 SMNVEV (reference sequence). Trimming pared 3 bases from V and 0 bases from J, leaving 14 bases between. The CDR3 DNA reads TGTGCCAGCAGTTTTTCGATAAAATACGCGAACACCGGGGAGCTGTTTTTT. As protein: CASSFSIKYANTGELFF.

This clonotype was seen ten or more times. The CDR3 sequence: CASRAGSGNTIYF. In DNA, the CDR3 is TGTGCCAGTCGGGCCGGCTCTGGAAACACCATATATTTT. The genes are TRBV19 and TRBJ1-3; D not certain. The germline CDR1 and CDR2 sequences are LNHDA and SQIVND (reference sequence). Trimming took off 8 bases at V and 0 bases at J, with 8 bases between the two ends. The CDR3 contains 13 residues.

Comments on this clonotype: A far larger clone is one nucleotide away, so this likely arose from a read error. The chain carries TRBV6-1 and TRBJ1-5, with TRBD1 as a possible D gene (5 bases). Germline CDR1 reads MNHNS; CDR2 reads SASEGT. There are 14 residues in the CDR3. The CDR3 loop is CASPRGNSNRPQHF. The CDR3 coding sequence is TGTGCCAGCCCCCGGGGCAACAGCAATCGGCCCCAGCATTTT.

This clonotype was detected many times. The chain carries TRBV29-1 and TRBJ2-7; D gene uncertain. The CDR3 consists of 13 residues. Germline V CDR1 and CDR2: SQVTM, ANQGSEA. V lost 6 bases and J 2 bases, leaving 14 bases between the germline ends. The CDR3 DNA reads TGCAGCGTCATCGGACCTCCGACCTACGAGCAGTACTTC. This encodes CSVIGPPTYEQYF.

This clonotype was counted ten times or more. This sequence joins TRBV20-1 and TRBJ1-1, with a tentative D call TRBD1 (6 bases). The CDR3 sequence is 14 residues long. The germline CDR1 and CDR2 sequences are DFQATT and SNEGSKA (reference sequence). Trimming stripped 4 bases from V and 1 base from J, with 13 bases between. The CDR3 DNA reads as TGCAGTGCTAAACCGGACAGAGGGAACACTGAAGCTTTCTTT. This codes for CSAKPDRGNTEAFF.

This clonotype appeared many times. The chain has TRBV15 and TRBJ2-2; D not resolved. CDR1 is LNHNV, CDR2 YYDKDF, per germline (reference sequence). The CDR3 covers 18 residues. The V and J ends lost 1 base and 5 bases respectively, with 20 bases between them. CDR3 region: CATSRVDVLELRTGELFF. In DNA form, the CDR3 reads TGTGCCACCAGCAGAGTTGATGTGTTAGAGCTTAGGACCGGGGAGCTGTTTTTT.

The chain joins TRBV11-2 to TRBJ1-4; 8 bases align to TRBD1. The V gene's germline CDR1 is SGHAT and CDR2 FQNNGV. The CDR3 is made up of 15 amino acids. V trimming: 3 bases; J trimming: 8 bases; junction bases outside the gene matches: 8. The CDR3 DNA follows: TGTGCCAGCAGCTTCGGACAGGGCTTGTACGAAAAACTGTTTTTT. Amino acids: CASSFGQGLYEKLFF.